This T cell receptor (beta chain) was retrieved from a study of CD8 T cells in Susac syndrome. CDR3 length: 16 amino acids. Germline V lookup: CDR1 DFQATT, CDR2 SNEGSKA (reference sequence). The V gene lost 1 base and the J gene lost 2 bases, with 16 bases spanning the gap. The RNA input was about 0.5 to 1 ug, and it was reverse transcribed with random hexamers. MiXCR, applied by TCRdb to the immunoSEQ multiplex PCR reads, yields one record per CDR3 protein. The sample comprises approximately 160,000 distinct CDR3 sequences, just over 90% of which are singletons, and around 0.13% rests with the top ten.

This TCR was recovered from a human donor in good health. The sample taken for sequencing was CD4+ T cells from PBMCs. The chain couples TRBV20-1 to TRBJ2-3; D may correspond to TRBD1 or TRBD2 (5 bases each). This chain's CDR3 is CSARGLAGAHTDTQYF. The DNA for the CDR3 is TGCAGTGCTAGAGGGCTAGCTGGGGCCCACACAGATACGCAGTATTTT.